The present T cell receptor beta chain was sequenced within a study of blood T cell repertoires in COVID-19. As for the study in general: Both acute and convalescent COVID-19 samples were obtained from the United States, Italy and Spain.

V shed 7 bases and J 2 bases; nucleotides not matched to a gene: 6. The germline CDR1 and CDR2 sequences are SNHLY and FYNNEI. The CDR3 is 14 residues long. Using immunoSEQ multiplex PCR, the repertoire was profiled, and TCRdb retains in-frame clones only, with some absent. This sample has approximately 240,000 clones; 85% occur once, and the top ten carry approximately 6.3%. The chain is built from TRBV2 and TRBJ2-5; 8 positions match TRBD2. The sequencing sample was made of peripheral blood. The source of this sequence is a woman aged 55-75 years with active or convalescent COVID-19. CDR3 in amino acids: CASMGTGGQETQYF. DNA for the CDR3: TGTGCCAGCATGGGAACGGGGGGGCAAGAGACCCAGTACTTC.